This paragraph covers one T cell receptor beta chain sequence. What it binds is unknown. The record originates from a study of cytomegalovirus exposure and HLA in healthy donors. This PCR relied on a set of 60 Vbeta primers and 13 Jbeta primers. Clones were read by immunoSEQ multiplex PCR, and TCRdb kept only the in-frame ones, dropping some. This sample has fewer than 250,000 clones, with around 90% found just once. The V segment lost 2 bases and the J segment 16 bases; nucleotides outside the gene matches: 3. Germline CDR1 is MGHDK and CDR2 is SYGVNS. CDR3 length equals 11 residues. Study observations and caveats: Many donors carried some public TCRs, although rarity characterized most TCR sequences. CMV serostatus was the sole immune exposure data available.

This rearrangement joins TRBV25-1 to TRBJ2-1, with 9 positions matching TRBD1. Sequenced input: PBMCs. This clonotype was sampled from a woman younger than 30 in good health and CMV-seronegative. Here the CDR3 DNA reads TGTGCCAGCAGTGAAGGGGACAGGGAATTCTTC. Translated, it gives CASSEGDREFF.